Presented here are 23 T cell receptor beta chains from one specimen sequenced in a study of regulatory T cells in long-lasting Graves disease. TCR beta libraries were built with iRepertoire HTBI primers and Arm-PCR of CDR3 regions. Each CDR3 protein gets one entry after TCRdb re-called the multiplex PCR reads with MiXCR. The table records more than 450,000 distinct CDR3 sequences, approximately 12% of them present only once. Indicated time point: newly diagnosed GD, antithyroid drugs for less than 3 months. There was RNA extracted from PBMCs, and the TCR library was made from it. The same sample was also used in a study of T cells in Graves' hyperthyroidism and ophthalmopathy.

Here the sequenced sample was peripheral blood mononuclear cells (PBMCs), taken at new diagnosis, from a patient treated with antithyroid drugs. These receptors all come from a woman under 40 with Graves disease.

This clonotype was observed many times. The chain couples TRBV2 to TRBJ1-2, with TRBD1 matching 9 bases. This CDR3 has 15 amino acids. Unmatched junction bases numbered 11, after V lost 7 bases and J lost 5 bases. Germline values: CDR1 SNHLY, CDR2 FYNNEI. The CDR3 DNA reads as TGTGCCAGCATGAAAACGGGACAGGGCTTTTATGGCTACACCTTC. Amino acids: CASMKTGQGFYGYTF.

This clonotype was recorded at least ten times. The CDR3 nucleotides are TGTGCCAGCAGTCCCGAAGGGGTTTGGGACACTGAAGCTTTCTTT. Translating it yields CASSPEGVWDTEAFF. The chain couples TRBV6-1 to TRBJ1-1; the D gene is possibly TRBD1 (5 bases). Germline CDR1 MNHNS, CDR2 SASEGT. V lost 5 bases, J lost 3 bases, and 16 bases lay in between. The CDR3 has 15 residues.

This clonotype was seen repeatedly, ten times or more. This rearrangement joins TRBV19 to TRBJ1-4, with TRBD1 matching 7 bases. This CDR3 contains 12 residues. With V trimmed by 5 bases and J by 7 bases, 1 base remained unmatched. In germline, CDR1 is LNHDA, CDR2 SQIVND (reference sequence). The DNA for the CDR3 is TGTGCCAGTAGTTGGACAGGTGAAAAACTGTTTTTT. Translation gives CASSWTGEKLFF.

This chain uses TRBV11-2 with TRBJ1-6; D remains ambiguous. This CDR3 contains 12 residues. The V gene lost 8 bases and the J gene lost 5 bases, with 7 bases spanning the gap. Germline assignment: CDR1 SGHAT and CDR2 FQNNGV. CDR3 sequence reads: CASGKNNSPLHF. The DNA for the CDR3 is TGTGCCAGCGGTAAAAATAATTCACCCCTCCACTTT.

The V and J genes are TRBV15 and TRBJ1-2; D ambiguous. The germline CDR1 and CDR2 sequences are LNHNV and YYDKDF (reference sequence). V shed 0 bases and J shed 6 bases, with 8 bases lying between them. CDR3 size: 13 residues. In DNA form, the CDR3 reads TGTGCCACCAGCAGAGAGGAAGGTGATGGCTACACCTTC. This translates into CATSREEGDGYTF.

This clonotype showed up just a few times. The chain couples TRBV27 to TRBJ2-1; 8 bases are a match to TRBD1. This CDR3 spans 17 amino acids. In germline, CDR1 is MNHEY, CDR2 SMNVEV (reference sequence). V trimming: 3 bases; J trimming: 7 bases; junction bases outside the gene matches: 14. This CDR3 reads CASSFTTLTGGPNEQFF. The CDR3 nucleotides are TGTGCCAGCAGTTTCACGACCCTAACAGGGGGACCAAATGAGCAGTTCTTC.

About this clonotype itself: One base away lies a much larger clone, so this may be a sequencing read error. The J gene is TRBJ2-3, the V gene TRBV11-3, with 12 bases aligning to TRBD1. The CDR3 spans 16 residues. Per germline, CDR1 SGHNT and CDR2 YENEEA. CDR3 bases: TGTGCCAGCAGCCCTGGGACAGGGGGCCTCCTGGAGACCCGGTACTTC. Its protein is CASSPGTGGLLETRYF.

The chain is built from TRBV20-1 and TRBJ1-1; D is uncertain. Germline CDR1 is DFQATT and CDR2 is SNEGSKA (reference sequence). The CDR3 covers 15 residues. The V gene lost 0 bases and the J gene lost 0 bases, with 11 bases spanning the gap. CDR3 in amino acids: CSARDSGTLNTEAFF. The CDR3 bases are TGCAGTGCTAGAGATTCGGGCACCTTGAACACTGAAGCTTTCTTT.

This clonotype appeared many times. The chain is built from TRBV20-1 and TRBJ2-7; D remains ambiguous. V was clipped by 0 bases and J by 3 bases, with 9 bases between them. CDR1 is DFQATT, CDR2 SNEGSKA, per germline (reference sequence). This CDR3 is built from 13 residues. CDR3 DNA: TGCAGTGCTAGAGATCTCGGCCACTACGAGCAGTACTTC. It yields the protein CSARDLGHYEQYF.

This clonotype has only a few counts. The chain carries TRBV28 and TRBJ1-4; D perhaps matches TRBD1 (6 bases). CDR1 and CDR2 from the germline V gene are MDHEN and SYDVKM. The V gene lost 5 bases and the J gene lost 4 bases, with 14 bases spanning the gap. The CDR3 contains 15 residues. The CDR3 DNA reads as TGTGCCAGCAGTCCGTACAGGGTTGTTAATGAAAAACTGTTTTTT. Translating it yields CASSPYRVVNEKLFF.

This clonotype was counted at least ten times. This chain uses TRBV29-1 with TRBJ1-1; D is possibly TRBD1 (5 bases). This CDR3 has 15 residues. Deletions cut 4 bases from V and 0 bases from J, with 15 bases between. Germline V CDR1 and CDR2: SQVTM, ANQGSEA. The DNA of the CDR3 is TGCAGCGTTGCGCCAGGGTGGGGGATGAACACTGAAGCTTTCTTT. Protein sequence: CSVAPGWGMNTEAFF. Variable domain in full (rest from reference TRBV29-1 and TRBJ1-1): SAVISQKPSRDICQRGTSLTIQCQVDSQVTMMFWYRQQPGQSLTLIATANQGSEATYESGFVIDKFPISRPNLTFSTLTVSNMSPEDSSIYLCSVAPGWGMNTEAFFGQGTRLTVV.

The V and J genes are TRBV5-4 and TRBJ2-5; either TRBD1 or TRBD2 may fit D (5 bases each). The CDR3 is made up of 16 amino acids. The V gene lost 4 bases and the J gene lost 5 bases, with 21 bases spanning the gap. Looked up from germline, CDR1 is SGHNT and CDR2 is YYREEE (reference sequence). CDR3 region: CASSRNRDQRWETQYF. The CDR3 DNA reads TGTGCCAGCAGCAGGAACCGGGACCAGCGGTGGGAGACCCAGTACTTC.

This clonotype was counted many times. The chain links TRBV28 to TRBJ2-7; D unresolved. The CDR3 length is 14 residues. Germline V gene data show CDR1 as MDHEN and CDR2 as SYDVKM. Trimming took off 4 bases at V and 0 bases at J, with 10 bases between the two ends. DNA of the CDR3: TGTGCCAGCAGTTCCCCCAGTAGCTCCTACGAGCAGTACTTC. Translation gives CASSSPSSSYEQYF.

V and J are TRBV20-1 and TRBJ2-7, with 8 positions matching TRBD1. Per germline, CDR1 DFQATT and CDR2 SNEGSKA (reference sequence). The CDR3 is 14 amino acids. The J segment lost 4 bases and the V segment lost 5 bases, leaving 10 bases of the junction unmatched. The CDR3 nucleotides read TGCAGTGCTGAACCCGGGGACAGGAGATACGAGCAGTACTTC. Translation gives CSAEPGDRRYEQYF.

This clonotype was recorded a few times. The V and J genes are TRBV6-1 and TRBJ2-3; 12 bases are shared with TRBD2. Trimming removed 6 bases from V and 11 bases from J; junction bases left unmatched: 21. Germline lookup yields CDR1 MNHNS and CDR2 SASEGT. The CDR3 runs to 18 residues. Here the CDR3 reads CASSPTPALAGGRLKQYF. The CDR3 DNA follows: TGTGCCAGCAGCCCCACCCCGGCACTAGCGGGAGGCCGGCTTAAGCAGTATTTT.

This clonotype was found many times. The chain's CDR3 is CASSYLESTQQYF. The DNA of the CDR3 is TGTGCCAGCAGTTACTTAGAGTCGACTCAGCAGTACTTC. This chain connects TRBV6-2 or TRBV6-3 to TRBJ2-7; the D is unclear. Germline-derived CDR1 and CDR2 are MNHEY and SVGEGT. V lost 1 base and J 8 bases, leaving 12 bases between the germline ends. This CDR3 has 13 amino acids.

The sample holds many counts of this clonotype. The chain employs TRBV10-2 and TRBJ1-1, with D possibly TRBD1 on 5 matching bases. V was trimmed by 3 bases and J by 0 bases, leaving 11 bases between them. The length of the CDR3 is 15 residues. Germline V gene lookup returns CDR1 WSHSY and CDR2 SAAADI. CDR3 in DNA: TGCGCCAGCAGTGACTTCGGACACCTGAACACTGAAGCTTTCTTT. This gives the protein CASSDFGHLNTEAFF.

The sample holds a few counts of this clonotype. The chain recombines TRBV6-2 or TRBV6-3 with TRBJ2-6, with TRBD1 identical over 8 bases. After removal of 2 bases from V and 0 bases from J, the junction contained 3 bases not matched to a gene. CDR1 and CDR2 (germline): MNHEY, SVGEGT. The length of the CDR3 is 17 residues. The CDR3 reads CASSYQGASSGANVLTF. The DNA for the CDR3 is TGTGCCAGCAGTTACCAGGGGGCTAGCTCTGGGGCCAACGTCCTGACTTTC.

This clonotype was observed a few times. DNA for the CDR3: TGCAGTGCTAGCCACCCCCTCGGGTGGACCAGGGAATTCACGGTCGCTGAAGCTTTCTTT. It codes for CSASHPLGWTREFTVAEAFF. The chain carries TRBV20-1 and TRBJ1-1; D may be TRBD1 (5 bases). Germline lookup yields CDR1 DFQATT and CDR2 SNEGSKA (reference sequence). Trimming left V 3 bases short and J 6 bases short, with 35 bases between. The CDR3 sequence is 20 residues long.

CDR3: CASSTSGLAAYNEQFF. CDR3 in DNA: TGTGCCAGTAGTACCTCGGGACTAGCGGCTTACAATGAGCAGTTCTTC. The chain has TRBV19 and TRBJ2-1, with 11 nucleotides matching TRBD2. V trimming: 4 bases; J trimming: 4 bases; junction bases outside the gene matches: 6. The CDR3 spans 16 residues. CDR1 LNHDA and CDR2 SQIVND come from the germline V gene (reference sequence).

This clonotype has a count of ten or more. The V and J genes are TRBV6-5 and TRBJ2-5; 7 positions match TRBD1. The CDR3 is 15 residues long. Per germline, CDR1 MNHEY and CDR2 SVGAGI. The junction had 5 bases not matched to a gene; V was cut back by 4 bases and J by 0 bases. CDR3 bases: TGTGCCAGCAGTTTGACAGGGTGGTACCAAGAGACCCAGTACTTC. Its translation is CASSLTGWYQETQYF.

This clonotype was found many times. DNA of the CDR3: TGTGCCAGCAGCCAATTAGACAGTTCTGAAGCTTTCTTT. It yields the protein CASSQLDSSEAFF. The chain combines TRBV18 with TRBJ1-1; D perhaps matches TRBD1 (5 bases). CDR3 size: 13 residues. Trimming pared 8 bases from V and 6 bases from J, leaving 16 bases between. Germline V gives CDR1 KGHSH, CDR2 LQKENI.

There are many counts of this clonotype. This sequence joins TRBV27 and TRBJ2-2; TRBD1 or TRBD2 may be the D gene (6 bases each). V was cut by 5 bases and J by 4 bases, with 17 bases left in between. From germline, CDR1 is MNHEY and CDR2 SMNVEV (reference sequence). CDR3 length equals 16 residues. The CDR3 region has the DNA TGTGCCAGCAGTCCCATACTAGGAGGGGGCACCGGGGAGCTGTTTTTT. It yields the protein CASSPILGGGTGELFF.